The 13 T cell receptor beta chains reported below all come from one sample, sequenced in a study of blood T cell repertoires in COVID-19. TCRdb keeps only in-frame clones here, not all; method: immunoSEQ multiplex PCR. The data show hundreds of thousands of clones, 89% seen once. Sequencing was carried out using peripheral blood. Receptors originate from a man aged 55 to 70 who had recovered from COVID-19.

J is TRBJ2-1 and V is TRBV19, with TRBD1 as a possible D gene (6 bases). This CDR3 has 16 amino acids. The germline V and J ends were trimmed by 5 bases and 0 bases, with 14 bases remaining between them. In germline, CDR1 is LNHDA, CDR2 SQIVND (reference sequence). This CDR3 is CASSSVTGSSYNEQFF. The CDR3 nucleotides read TGTGCCAGTAGTTCCGTCACAGGGAGCTCCTACAATGAGCAGTTCTTC.

V gene TRBV28 combines with J gene TRBJ2-7, with 8 bases identical to TRBD1. Trimming cost V 6 bases and J 4 bases; bases outside gene matches: 14. The CDR3 contains 16 residues. CDR1 is MDHEN and CDR2 is SYDVKM in the germline V gene. The CDR3: CASSQIGQGWFYEQYF. Here the CDR3 DNA reads TGTGCCAGCAGCCAAATTGGACAGGGTTGGTTTTACGAGCAGTACTTC. Full variable domain (outside the CDR3, taken from reference TRBV28 and TRBJ2-7): DVKVTQSSRYLVKRTGEKVFLECVQDMDHENMFWYRQDPGLGLRLIYFSYDVKMKEKGDIPEGYSVSREKKERFSLILESASTNQTSMYLCASSQIGQGWFYEQYFGPGTRLTVT.

The chain joins TRBV6-5 to TRBJ2-2; 8 nucleotides line up with TRBD2. The V segment lost 4 bases and the J segment 6 bases; nucleotides outside the gene matches: 4. Germline V gene lookup returns CDR1 MNHEY and CDR2 SVGAGI. The CDR3 extends over 14 amino acids. The CDR3 region has the DNA TGTGCCAGCAGTTCCCGGGGGGGGGCCGGGGAGCTGTTTTTT. Its protein product is CASSSRGGAGELFF.

This sequence joins TRBV7-2 and TRBJ2-2; TRBD1 aligns across 9 bases. The germline V gene has CDR1 SGHTA and CDR2 FQGNSA. The V gene end was trimmed by 5 bases and the J gene end by 5 bases; junction bases not matched to a gene: 3. The CDR3 has 14 residues. Written as DNA, the CDR3 is TGTGCCAGCAGCGGGACAGGGAGGACCGGGGAGCTGTTTTTT. This encodes CASSGTGRTGELFF.

The chain has TRBV2 and TRBJ2-5; 10 bases fit TRBD2. The CDR3 extends over 15 amino acids. V trimming: 9 bases; J trimming: 5 bases; junction bases outside the gene matches: 12. CDR1 and CDR2 from the germline V gene are SNHLY and FYNNEI. CDR3 protein: CASGGRLAGTETQYF. The CDR3 nucleotides are TGTGCCAGTGGAGGTAGACTAGCGGGTACGGAGACCCAGTACTTC.

The rearrangement joins TRBV5-5 to TRBJ2-7; D possibly corresponds to TRBD1 (6 bases). This CDR3 has 16 amino acids. Per the germline V gene, CDR1 is SGHKS and CDR2 is YYEKEE (reference sequence). V lost 3 bases and J 0 bases, leaving 16 bases between the germline ends. The CDR3 loop is CASSSMDSPNSYEQYF. CDR3 bases: TGTGCCAGCAGCTCCATGGACAGCCCTAACTCCTACGAGCAGTACTTC.

This chain links TRBV15 with TRBJ1-4; 8 nucleotides line up with TRBD1. This CDR3 contains 14 residues. The germline gives CDR1 LNHNV, CDR2 YYDKDF (reference sequence). The ends lost 1 base at V and 7 bases at J; junction bases unmatched: 2. In DNA, the CDR3 is TGTGCCACCAGCAGAGCGGGACAGGCTGAAAAACTGTTTTTT. Translation gives CATSRAGQAEKLFF.

The rearrangement links TRBV28 to TRBJ2-7, with no clear D. Germline assignment: CDR1 MDHEN and CDR2 SYDVKM. Trimming removed 2 bases at V and 5 bases at J, with 7 bases between. The CDR3 contains 12 residues. DNA for the CDR3: TGTGCCAGCAGTTTACGGTCTAACGAGCAGTACTTC. Protein: CASSLRSNEQYF.

The chain combines TRBV7-2 with TRBJ2-5, with TRBD2 matching over 8 bases. The CDR3 spans 14 residues. The J segment lost 7 bases and the V segment lost 1 base, leaving 5 bases of the junction unmatched. CDR1 SGHTA and CDR2 FQGNSA come from the germline V gene. The CDR3 is CASSLGGLAGTQYF. The CDR3 DNA reads TGTGCCAGCAGCTTAGGCGGCCTAGCGGGGACCCAGTACTTC.

The chain has TRBV3-1 (or the pseudogene TRBV3-2) and TRBJ2-1; 13 bases agree with TRBD2. The CDR3 has 15 residues. CDR1 and CDR2 (germline): LGHDT, YNNKEL (reference sequence). The junction had 1 base not matched to a gene; V was cut back by 4 bases and J by 4 bases. The CDR3 loop reads CASSLGLAGYNEQFF. The DNA for the CDR3 is TGTGCCAGCAGCCTGGGACTAGCGGGGTACAATGAGCAGTTCTTC.

CDR3 amino acids: CASSRGKNTEAFF. The DNA of the CDR3 is TGTGCCAGCAGCCGAGGGAAAAACACTGAAGCTTTCTTT. The J gene is TRBJ1-1, the V gene TRBV7-3; no firm D call. The CDR3 spans 13 residues. The ends were cut back, 5 bases at V and 2 bases at J, with 9 bases in the middle. Germline V gene data show CDR1 as SGHTA and CDR2 as FQGTGA.

This clone is a singleton in its sample. The chain is built from TRBV5-4 and TRBJ2-1; perhaps TRBD2 as D (6 bases). V was pared by 0 bases and J by 6 bases, with 10 bases between. Germline CDR1 reads SGHNT; CDR2 reads YYREEE (reference sequence). The CDR3 contains 14 residues. The CDR3 here is CASSLVAEGNEQFF. The CDR3 DNA follows: TGTGCCAGCAGCTTGGTGGCGGAGGGCAATGAGCAGTTCTTC.

The rearrangement uses TRBV7-8 and TRBJ1-1; 7 bases line up with TRBD1. This CDR3 is 14 amino acids long. With 6 bases clipped from V and 1 base from J, the junction kept 5 bases outside the gene matches. CDR1 and CDR2 from the germline V gene are SGHVS and FQNEAQ. CDR3 DNA sequence: TGTGCCAGCAGGCAGGACAGGTCGAACACTGAAGCTTTCTTT. This gives the protein CASRQDRSNTEAFF. Full variable domain (missing parts from reference TRBV7-8 and TRBJ1-1): GAGVSQSPRYKVAKRGQDVALRCDPISGHVSLFWYQQALGQGPEFLTYFQNEAQLDKSGLPSDRFFAERPEGSVSTLKIQRTQQEDSAVYLCASRQDRSNTEAFFGQGTRLTVV.